This TCR beta chain was profiled in a study of blood T cell repertoires in COVID-19. Study-wide background: PBMCs, B-cell-depleted T cells, or T cells provided the cDNA or gDNA that made up the material.

Data came from immunoSEQ multiplex PCR; TCRdb stores just in-frame clones and leaves some out. The repertoire consists of roughly 66,000 clones, with approximately 90% occurring once and the leading ten covering about 7.3%. This clone was counted once. Germline and junction disagree at one end, which may indicate a read error. This CDR3 is 12 amino acids long. Germline assignment: CDR1 SGHTA and CDR2 FQGNSA. Sequenced sample: peripheral blood. This sequence originates from a human donor in a cohort sampled during active COVID-19. The J gene is TRBJ2-7, the V gene TRBV7-2; 8 bases match TRBD2. CDR3 loop: CASSSPGLATDF. The CDR3 DNA sequence: TGTGCCAGCAGCTCCCCAGGACTAGCAACGGACTTC.